This passage covers 22 T cell receptor beta chains from one sample sequenced in a study of blood T cell dynamics during melanoma immunotherapy. Profiled with immunoSEQ multiplex PCR; TCRdb holds only in-frame clones, not every one. The sample gives roughly 13,000 clones, 86% of which show up once; 4.4% is in the top ten. Specified time point: pre-treatment baseline. The sample was blood, taken from a patient treated with checkpoint blockade. Receptors were obtained from a human donor with melanoma.

The J gene is TRBJ2-1, the V gene TRBV5-4; the D gene is possibly TRBD2 (6 bases). Germline CDR1 SGHNT, CDR2 YYREEE (reference sequence). Trimming stripped 0 bases from V and 1 base from J, with 17 bases between. The CDR3 contains 18 residues. The CDR3 is CASSLDGLSHGSYNEQFF. The CDR3 coding sequence is TGTGCCAGCAGCTTGGATGGACTATCCCATGGATCCTACAATGAGCAGTTCTTC.

This clone is a singleton in its sample. This chain uses TRBV19 with TRBJ1-3, with D uncertain. This CDR3 is built from 15 residues. The germline V gene encodes CDR1 LNHDA and CDR2 SQIVND (reference sequence). V was trimmed by 7 bases and J by 0 bases, leaving 13 bases between them. The CDR3 here is CASTRGTDSGNTIYF. The CDR3 region has the DNA TGTGCCAGTACACGGGGAACTGACTCTGGAAACACCATATATTTT. The whole variable domain, filled in from reference TRBV19 and TRBJ1-3, reads DGGITQSPKYLFRKEGQNVTLSCEQNLNHDAMYWYRQDPGQGLRLIYYSQIVNDFQKGDIAEGYSVSREKKESFPLTVTSAQKNPTAFYLCASTRGTDSGNTIYFGEGSWLTVV.

This chain connects TRBV5-6 to TRBJ2-7; no firm D call. CDR1 and CDR2 (germline): SGHDT, YYEEEE. V lost 7 bases to trimming and J lost 7 bases, with 18 bases between them. The CDR3 spans 13 residues. The DNA for the CDR3 is TGTGCCAGCCCCTGCCTCGGTCTCCGGGAGCAGTACTTC. Encoded protein: CASPCLGLREQYF.

The chain carries TRBV15 and TRBJ1-3; D perhaps matches TRBD1 (6 bases). The germline V gene encodes CDR1 LNHNV and CDR2 YYDKDF (reference sequence). The germline V and J ends were trimmed by 5 bases and 0 bases, with 14 bases remaining between them. CDR3 length equals 16 residues. The CDR3 DNA reads as TGTGCCACCAGCGGCGTTAGACAGGCCTCTGGAAACACCATATATTTT. Its protein is CATSGVRQASGNTIYF.

V is TRBV15 and J is TRBJ1-4; D unresolved. V shed 5 bases and J shed 0 bases, with 10 bases lying between them. The length of the CDR3 is 15 residues. CDR1 is LNHNV, CDR2 YYDKDF, per germline (reference sequence). The CDR3 spells CATSPRTSTNEKLFF. DNA of the CDR3: TGTGCCACCAGCCCTAGAACCTCAACTAATGAAAAACTGTTTTTT.

The V call is TRBV27, the J call TRBJ1-6; perhaps TRBD1 as D (5 bases). V lost 5 bases and J 7 bases, leaving 12 bases between the germline ends. The CDR3 totals 14 residues. Looked up from germline, CDR1 is MNHEY and CDR2 is SMNVEV (reference sequence). CDR3 amino acids: CASSLGHLNSPLHF. The CDR3 nucleotides are TGTGCCAGCAGTCTCGGACACCTAAATTCACCCCTCCACTTT.

The rearrangement joins TRBV5-6 to TRBJ1-1, with D possibly being TRBD1 (6 bases). Germline CDR1 SGHDT, CDR2 YYEEEE. CDR3 length: 14 amino acids. The V gene lost 2 bases and the J gene lost 0 bases, with 8 bases spanning the gap. This CDR3 is CASSFGTMNTEAFF. The CDR3 nucleotides are TGTGCCAGCAGCTTTGGGACAATGAACACTGAAGCTTTCTTT.

The genes are TRBV11-2 and TRBJ1-3; D is perhaps TRBD1 (6 bases). The CDR3 runs 17 residues. V lost 6 bases and J lost 2, with 20 bases in between. Germline V gene data show CDR1 as SGHAT and CDR2 as FQNNGV. CDR3 coding DNA: TGTGCCAGCAGTCTCCATACAGGGAGGCTAGCTGGAAACACCATATATTTT. It is translated as CASSLHTGRLAGNTIYF.

This sequence joins TRBV9 and TRBJ1-2; 7 bases align to TRBD1. The CDR3 contains 15 residues. V was pared by 4 bases and J by 5 bases, with 11 bases of the junction left unmatched. Germline-derived CDR1 and CDR2 are SGDLS and YYNGEE. As DNA, the CDR3 is TGTGCCAGCAGCTTCTCAGGGGGTTCGGGTTATGGCTACACCTTC. Amino acid sequence: CASSFSGGSGYGYTF.

The chain couples TRBV4-1 to TRBJ2-1; D uncertain. The V gene lost 5 bases and the J gene lost 7 bases, with 9 bases spanning the gap. Germline values: CDR1 MGHRA, CDR2 YSYEKL. CDR3 length equals 12 residues. The CDR3 bases are TGCGCCAGCAGCTTCCCGGCAAATGAGCAGTTCTTC. Translated, it gives CASSFPANEQFF.

V gene TRBV7-9 combines with J gene TRBJ2-3; 11 nucleotides match TRBD2. The CDR3 consists of 17 residues. Unmatched junction bases numbered 7, after V lost 5 bases and J lost 0 bases. Germline-derived CDR1 and CDR2 are SEHNR and FQNEAQ (reference sequence). The CDR3, as DNA: TGTGCCAGCAGCACCGGGACTAGCGGTTCTAGCACAGATACGCAGTATTTT. It is translated as CASSTGTSGSSTDTQYF.

The chain couples TRBV11-2 to TRBJ2-2; no reliable D call. V dropped 3 bases and J dropped 7 bases, with 12 bases sitting between them. Germline CDR1 reads SGHAT; CDR2 reads FQNNGV. CDR3 length: 14 amino acids. CDR3 residues: CASSFLLHRGELFF. For the CDR3, the DNA is TGTGCCAGCAGCTTCTTACTCCACCGCGGGGAGCTGTTTTTT.

A single count supports this clone. The chain recombines TRBV6-5 with TRBJ2-1, with D possibly matching TRBD2 (5 bases). V was pared by 6 bases and J by 6 bases, with 18 bases between. From germline, CDR1 is MNHEY and CDR2 SVGAGI. The CDR3 spans 15 residues. In DNA form, the CDR3 reads TGTGCCAGCAGAGGAGGAGGTGGGTTAGGCAATGAGCAGTTCTTC. Translating gives CASRGGGGLGNEQFF.

This chain joins TRBV4-2 and TRBJ2-2; 14 bases line up with TRBD2. The ends lost 0 bases at V and 10 bases at J; junction bases unmatched: 4. This CDR3 has 16 residues. Germline V CDR1 and CDR2: LGHNA, YNFKEQ. The CDR3 region has the DNA TGTGCCAGCAGCCAAGATGGGACTAGCGGGAGCGTGGAGCTGTTTTTT. This codes for CASSQDGTSGSVELFF.

The J gene is TRBJ2-7, the V gene TRBV25-1, with D possibly TRBD2 on 5 matching bases. V lost 5 bases and J 4 bases, leaving 9 bases between the germline ends. This CDR3 spans 12 amino acids. Germline values: CDR1 MGHDK, CDR2 SYGVNS. The CDR3 region is CASSLSGYEQYF. CDR3 coding DNA: TGTGCCAGCAGTCTCTCGGGGTACGAGCAGTACTTC.

This chain connects TRBV2 to TRBJ2-2; 7 bases are a match to TRBD2. After removal of 7 bases from V and 4 bases from J, the junction contained 9 bases not matched to a gene. The CDR3 spans 15 residues. CDR1 and CDR2 (germline): SNHLY, FYNNEI. The CDR3 loop is CASMGGVSSTGELFF. CDR3 nucleotides: TGTGCCAGCATGGGGGGGGTGAGCAGCACCGGGGAGCTGTTTTTT.

The chain couples TRBV14 to TRBJ1-6; maybe TRBD1 (5 bases). This CDR3 region has 15 residues. Trimming shortened V by 0 bases and J by 7 bases, and 10 bases separated the two germline ends. CDR1 and CDR2 from the germline V gene are SGHDN and FVKESK. CDR3 bases: TGTGCCAGCAGCCAAGATGCAGGGTGGAATTCACCCCTCCACTTT. This codes for CASSQDAGWNSPLHF.

The chain combines TRBV5-1 with TRBJ2-7, with D perhaps TRBD1 (6 bases). This CDR3 has 15 residues. The ends were cut back, 0 bases at V and 0 bases at J, with 10 bases in the middle. Germline V gene sequence: CDR1 SGHRS, CDR2 YFSETQ. Here the CDR3 reads CASSLGGQNSYEQYF. The CDR3 nucleotides read TGCGCCAGCAGCTTGGGTGGACAGAACTCCTACGAGCAGTACTTC.

This clone occurred once. The V gene is TRBV6-5, the J gene TRBJ1-3; D is ambiguous. CDR1 is MNHEY and CDR2 is SVGAGI in the germline V gene. CDR3 length: 16 residues. Between the trimmed V and J ends, which lost 0 bases and 2 bases, there was a span of 11 bases. The DNA of the CDR3 is TGTGCCAGCAGTTACTCGATCCCGGCAGCTGGAAACACCATATATTTT. Residues: CASSYSIPAAGNTIYF.

This chain joins TRBV5-1 and TRBJ2-1; no reliable D call. The CDR3 sequence is 14 residues long. Trimming removed 5 bases at V and 1 base at J, with 10 bases between. The V gene's germline CDR1 is SGHRS and CDR2 YFSETQ. The chain's CDR3 is CASSTSDSYNEQFF. For the CDR3, the DNA is TGCGCCAGCAGTACGAGTGATTCCTACAATGAGCAGTTCTTC.

In its sample, this clone was seen once. The chain carries TRBV29-1 and TRBJ1-2; 8 bases align to TRBD1. CDR3 length: 13 residues. From germline, CDR1 is SQVTM and CDR2 ANQGSEA. V was pared by 6 bases and J by 7 bases, with 10 bases of the junction left unmatched. The CDR3 loop is CSVPPTGAAGYTF. The CDR3 region has the DNA TGCAGCGTACCACCGACAGGGGCGGCTGGCTACACCTTC.

The genes are TRBV5-6 and TRBJ2-1; no reliable D call. From germline, CDR1 is SGHDT and CDR2 YYEEEE. V was cut by 0 bases and J by 0 bases, with 10 bases left in between. The CDR3 is 16 residues long. The CDR3 spells CASSLETLSSYNEQFF. The CDR3 DNA reads TGTGCCAGCAGCTTGGAGACCTTAAGCTCCTACAATGAGCAGTTCTTC. The full variable domain, completed using reference TRBV5-6 and TRBJ2-1, is DAGVTQSPTHLIKTRGQQVTLRCSPKSGHDTVSWYQQALGQGPQFIFQYYEEEERQRGNFPDRFSGHQFPNYSSELNVNALLLGDSALYLCASSLETLSSYNEQFFGPGTRLTVL.